The following is a T cell receptor beta chain sequence with its context. Its target is not known. These data originate in a study of T-cell memory formation after mild COVID-19. General observations from the study: In second-wave clones peaking day 37, SARS-CoV-2 specificity remained unconfirmed.

The CDR3 is made up of 14 amino acids. V gave up 2 bases and J gave up 3 bases; unmatched junction bases: 5. CDR1 is DFQATT and CDR2 is SNEGSKA in the germline V gene (reference sequence). TCRdb called the 5' RACE reads again in MiXCR, with one record for every CDR3 protein. The table lists 550,000 to 600,000 distinct CDR3 sequences, less than 25% of them singletons. Specimen: PBMCs or a T cell subset sorted from them (not recorded which). The receptor's source is an adult woman who had mild COVID-19 (a few samples of this study predate the infection). Cell type and time point are not known. J is TRBJ2-7 and V is TRBV20-1; 9 bases are shared with TRBD1. CDR3 residues: CSARPSGQGYEQYF. The CDR3 DNA is TGCAGTGCTAGACCCTCGGGACAGGGCTACGAGCAGTACTTC.